Listed below are T cell receptor beta chains from one sample, sequenced in a study of a mutant IDH1 vaccine in newly diagnosed glioma. This table comes from immunoSEQ multiplex PCR, and its TCRdb copy is limited to in-frame clones, with some not included. The data hold 100,000 to 120,000 clones, with approximately 87% observed a single time. These receptors' targets are unknown. The sample in question was PBMCs, obtained from a glioma patient whose treatment included an IDH1 peptide vaccine. Receptors were obtained from a woman between 45 and 65 years old with glioma. Each CDR3 is given with its conserved first and last residue. The order of the fields is V gene, CDR3 protein.

>TRBV7-2
CASSLEPGFASYEQYF
>TRBV2
CASSPGLAAYNEQFF
>TRBV7-9
CASSPWDSDNEKLFF
>TRBV27
CASRPRGGRGINEQFF
>TRBV15
CATKLAGDEQFF
>TRBV6-5
CASSYSEEGAQEKLFF
>TRBV10-3
CAIRQQGAGNTIYF
>TRBV2
CASKDTGELFF
>TRBV9
CASSVTGQDGQPQHF
>TRBV6-5
CASSYSVGVAGTQYF
>TRBV7-9
CASSLQPLRRPALFYGYTF
>TRBV7-6
CASSPRRVGTGELFF
>TRBV6-5
CASSYSFGGTNTIYF
>TRBV27
CASSFWPGEQYF
>TRBV9
CASSVGWAGANVLTF
>TRBV7-9
CASSYLQYF
>TRBV19
CASSERQGTTKNIQYF
>TRBV10-1
CASSKGGETQYF
>TRBV11-2
CASSLVSWDQETQYF
>TRBV10-1
CASSGYSLYEQYF
>TRBV19
CASSVGLAGTHNEQFF
>TRBV2
CGVAGGYEQYF
>TRBV6-5
CASWGSYGYTF
>TRBV11-1
CASSLRDIGSYEQYF
>TRBV4-1
CASSQDFQSLEQYF
>TRBV28
CASSFLSHGEETQYF
>TRBV6-1
CASSSGAGNTEAFF
>TRBV2
CASQGTGGNQPQHF
>TRBV5-5
CASSRASGTGLTGELFF
>TRBV7-3
CASSLSRDYEQYF
>TRBV5-1
CASSLAYRETRDTQYF
>TRBV29-1
CSVVGTGGVTGELFF
>TRBV6-1
CASIGRTSGANVLTF
>TRBV12-5
CASDEASYNEQFF
>TRBV9
CASSVSGYTEAFF
>TRBV6-1
CASSEAETGISYEQYF
>TRBV6-5
CASSSESRFF
>TRBV7-9
CASSLGGLNTGELFF
>TRBV7-9
CASSLALSTDTQYF
>TRBV5-8
CASSYGQSYEQYF
>TRBV2
CASRPGTSGRTKETQYF
>TRBV9
CASSGTSGSTDTQYF
>TRBV7-8
CASSLAQVGGFYNEQFF
>TRBV6-1
CASSGGQGRFGEQYF
>TRBV7-9
CASSLSLNYEQYF
>TRBV13
CASSHRLAGFQETQYF
>TRBV10-3
CAISVTSGKNTGELFF
>TRBV19
CASSIDRAGEQFF
>TRBV5-5
CASSPSGTGVADGYTF